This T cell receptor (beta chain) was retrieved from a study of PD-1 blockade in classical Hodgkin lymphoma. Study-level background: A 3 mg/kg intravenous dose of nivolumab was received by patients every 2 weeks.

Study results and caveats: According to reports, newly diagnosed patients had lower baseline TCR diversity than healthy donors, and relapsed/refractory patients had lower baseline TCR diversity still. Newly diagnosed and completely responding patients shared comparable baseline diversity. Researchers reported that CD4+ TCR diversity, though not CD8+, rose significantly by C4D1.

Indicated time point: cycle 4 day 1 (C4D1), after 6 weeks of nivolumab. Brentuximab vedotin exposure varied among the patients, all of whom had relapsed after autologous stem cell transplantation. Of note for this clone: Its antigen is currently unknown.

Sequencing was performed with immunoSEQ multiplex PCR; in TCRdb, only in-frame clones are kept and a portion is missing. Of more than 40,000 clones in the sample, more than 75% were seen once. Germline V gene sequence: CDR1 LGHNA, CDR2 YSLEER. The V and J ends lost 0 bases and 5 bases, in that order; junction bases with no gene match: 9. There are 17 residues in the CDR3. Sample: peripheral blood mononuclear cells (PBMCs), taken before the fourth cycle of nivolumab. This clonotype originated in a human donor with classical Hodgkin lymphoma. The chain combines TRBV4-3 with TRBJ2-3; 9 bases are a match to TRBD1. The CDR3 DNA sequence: TGCGCCAGCAGCCAAGATCTCGGACAGGGGAAACAAGATACGCAGTATTTT. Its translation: CASSQDLGQGKQDTQYF.